This T cell receptor beta chain is drawn from a study of chemoradiotherapy in HPV16-positive cancers (dated by TCRdb to 2022 to 2024). At the level of the whole study: Candidate HPV-specific T-cell clones and common TCR motifs were defined by functional T-cell assays performed on cells from a couple of HPV16-positive patients. The study asked whether T-cell immunity against the HPV oncoproteins E6 and E7 changes during chemoradiotherapy and whether it affects survival. The candidate HPV-specific TCRs and motifs were subsequently tracked in TCR repertoires obtained from some 90 patients with HPV-related cancers. The paper as a whole reports these results and caveats: In HPV16-positive patients, expansion of HPV-responsive T cells during chemoradiotherapy was found to be associated with improved recurrence-free survival. The survival association was reported for HPV16-positive patients, and the functional definition of HPV-specific T cells was derived from only a couple of HPV16-positive patients. Expansion of candidate HPV-specific clones and E7-related TCR motifs was observed in the tumor microenvironment during treatment, whereas no such expansion was observed for non-HPV-specific T cells.

Of note for this clone: It lacks a known antigen. It has no much larger one-base neighbor in the sample; base qualities were not kept.

The method behind the library was the immunoSEQ multiplex PCR assay. This immuneACCESS table, as held by TCRdb, lists in-frame sequences with V and J called but not all clones. Of the missing ones, under half trace to an unresolved V gene in checked studies; the others have no known cause. The sample contains 13,000 or so clones, 69% of them found a single time. The ten largest clones capture roughly 19% of the sample. Because repertoires were sampled repeatedly during chemoradiotherapy, clonal expansion in the tumor microenvironment could be followed. The sequence came from a human donor with HPV-associated anogenital cancer. Sample acquisition took place from a patient who underwent chemoradiotherapy.

The DNA sequence is TGTGCCAGCAGCGCATCCCGATGGGGGACAAGTGGCTACACCTTC. The encoded protein is CASSASRWGTSGYTF. The chain couples TRBV9 to TRBJ1-2; TRBD1 is a weak D gene call, 6 bases matching. Via the germline V gene, CDR1 is SGDLS and CDR2 YYNGEE. V loses 3 bases, J loses 7 bases, and the germline ends lie 19 bases apart. The CDR3 has 15 amino acids, counting the end cysteine and phenylalanine. CDR3 DNA only is kept here, 45 bases in frame from base 1.